These 3 T cell receptor beta chains were sequenced from one sample in a study of cytomegalovirus exposure and HLA in healthy donors. In the PCR, 60 Vbeta and 13 Jbeta primers were used. TCRdb's copy holds only in-frame clones and misses some; the assay was immunoSEQ multiplex PCR. The sample yields over 80,000 clones, roughly 74% seen once. Sequencing used PBMCs. These receptors all stem from a woman aged 70-85 years in good health and CMV-seropositive.

The rearrangement links TRBV4-2 to TRBJ2-1; TRBD2 matches 9 bases. CDR1 and CDR2 from the germline V gene are LGHNA and YNFKEQ. V gave up 0 bases and J gave up 7 bases; unmatched junction bases: 13. The CDR3 runs to 18 residues. This CDR3 reads CASSQDRGGRDSINEQFF. Written as DNA, the CDR3 is TGTGCCAGCAGCCAAGATAGGGGCGGGAGGGATTCTATAAATGAGCAGTTCTTC.

This chain links TRBV4-3 with TRBJ1-5; tentatively, D is TRBD1 (6 bases). The CDR3 has 22 amino acids. The germline gives CDR1 LGHNA, CDR2 YSLEER. V gave up 0 bases and J gave up 1 base, with 28 bases separating them. This chain's CDR3 is CASSQDDDRLSLSRVSNQPQHF. The DNA of the CDR3 is TGCGCCAGCAGCCAAGATGATGACAGGCTCTCTCTTTCTAGGGTGAGCAATCAGCCCCAGCATTTT.

This clone appeared a single time. The chain couples TRBV6-5 to TRBJ1-2; 9 bases map to TRBD1. Germline values: CDR1 MNHEY, CDR2 SVGAGI. The CDR3 runs to 14 residues. V lost 6 bases and J lost 4; bases outside the gene matches: 6. CDR3 coding DNA: TGTGCCAGCAGAGCGGACAGGGGAGGCTATGGCTACACCTTC. It is translated as CASRADRGGYGYTF.